This T cell receptor (beta chain) came from a study of cytomegalovirus exposure and HLA in healthy donors. Whole-study findings and limits: In presence/absence analyses, roughly uniform sequencing depth across donors was assumed.

The PCR had 60 Vbeta and 13 Jbeta primers. Profiled with immunoSEQ multiplex PCR; TCRdb holds only in-frame clones, not every one. The sample carries hundreds of thousands of clones, just under 85% recorded once. Notes on this clone: No antigen is known for it.

Germline CDR1 reads MNHNY; CDR2 reads SVGAGI (reference sequence). This CDR3 is 14 amino acids long. V gave up 6 bases and J gave up 5 bases, with 16 bases separating them. The source is a woman aged 40 to 55 in good health and CMV-seronegative. The sequenced sample was PBMCs. The rearrangement uses TRBV6-6 and TRBJ1-2, with a weak D call TRBD1 (5 bases). The CDR3 nucleotides are TGTGCCAGCAGCCCGACCGCAGGGTTTTATGGCTACACCTTC. Protein product: CASSPTAGFYGYTF.